This TCR beta chain was profiled in a study of identical twins. The CDR3 has 14 residues. Trimming took 4 bases from V and 6 from J; bases not matched to a gene: 9. In germline, CDR1 is SGHRS, CDR2 YFSETQ. TCRdb reanalysed the 5' RACE reads using MiXCR and keeps one entry per CDR3 protein. The repertoire holds 250,000 or so distinct CDR3 sequences, with roughly 13% as singletons. Another study also made use of these data, one on yellow fever vaccine responses in identical twins.

V is TRBV5-1 and J is TRBJ2-7; 8 bases are a match to TRBD1. The sample consisted of memory (CD45RO+) T cells sorted from blood. This TCR came from a woman younger than 35 in good health. CDR3 sequence (DNA): TGCGCCAGCAGCCCACGACAGGGGACGGGCGAGCAGTACTTC. Encoded protein: CASSPRQGTGEQYF. The full variable domain, completed using reference TRBV5-1 and TRBJ2-7, is KAGVTQTPRYLIKTRGQQVTLSCSPISGHRSVSWYQQTPGQGLQFLFEYFSETQRNKGNFPGRFSGRQFSNSRSEMNVSTLELGDSALYLCASSPRQGTGEQYFGPGTRLTVT.